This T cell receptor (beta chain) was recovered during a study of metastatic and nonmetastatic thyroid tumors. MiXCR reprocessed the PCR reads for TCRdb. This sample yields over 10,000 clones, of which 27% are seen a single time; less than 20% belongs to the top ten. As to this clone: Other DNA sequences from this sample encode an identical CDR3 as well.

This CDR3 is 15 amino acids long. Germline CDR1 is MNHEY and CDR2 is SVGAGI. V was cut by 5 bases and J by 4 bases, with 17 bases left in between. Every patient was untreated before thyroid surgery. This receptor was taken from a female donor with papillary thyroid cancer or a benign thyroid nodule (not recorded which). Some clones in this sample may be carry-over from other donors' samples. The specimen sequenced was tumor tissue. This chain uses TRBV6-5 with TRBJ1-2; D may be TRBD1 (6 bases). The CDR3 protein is CASSPSTGTSYGYTF. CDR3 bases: TGTGCCAGCAGTCCCTCGACAGGTACCAGCTATGGCTACACCTTC.